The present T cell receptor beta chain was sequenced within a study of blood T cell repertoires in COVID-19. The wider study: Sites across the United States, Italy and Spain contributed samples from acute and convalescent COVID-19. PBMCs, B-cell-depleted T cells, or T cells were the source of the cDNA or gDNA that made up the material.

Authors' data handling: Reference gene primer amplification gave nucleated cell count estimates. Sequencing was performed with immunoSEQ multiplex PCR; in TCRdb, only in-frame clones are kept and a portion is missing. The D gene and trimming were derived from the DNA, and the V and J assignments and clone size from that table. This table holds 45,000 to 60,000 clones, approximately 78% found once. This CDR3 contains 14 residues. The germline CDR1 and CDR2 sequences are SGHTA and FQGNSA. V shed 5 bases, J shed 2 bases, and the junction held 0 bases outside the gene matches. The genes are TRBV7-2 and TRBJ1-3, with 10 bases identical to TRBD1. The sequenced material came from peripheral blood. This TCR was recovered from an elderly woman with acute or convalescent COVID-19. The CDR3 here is CASSGQGAGNTIYF. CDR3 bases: TGTGCCAGCAGCGGACAGGGGGCTGGAAACACCATATATTTT. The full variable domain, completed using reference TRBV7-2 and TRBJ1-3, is GAGVSQSPSNKVTEKGKDVELRCDPISGHTALYWYRQSLGQGLEFLIYFQGNSAPDKSGLPSDRFSAERTGGSVSTLTIQRTQQEDSAVYLCASSGQGAGNTIYFGEGSWLTVV.